What follows are 28 T cell receptor beta chains derived from one specimen sequenced in a study of OX40 agonist ivuxolimab in advanced cancers. Sequencing was performed with immunoSEQ multiplex PCR; in TCRdb, only in-frame clones are kept and a portion is missing. This sample has 90,000 to 100,000 clones, with roughly nine tenths found just once. Material: CD4+ or CD8+ T cells sorted from blood, obtained in a trial of the OX40 agonist ivuxolimab. The receptors were sampled from an adult with an advanced solid tumor such as melanoma, head and neck, liver or kidney cancer.

V usage is TRBV19 and J usage is TRBJ2-6; perhaps TRBD1 as D (6 bases). Per germline, CDR1 LNHDA and CDR2 SQIVND (reference sequence). Trimming left V 7 bases short and J 0 bases short, with 13 bases between. This CDR3 region has 16 residues. For the CDR3, the DNA is TGTGCCAGTACCCCGGGACAAAGCTCTGGGGCCAACGTCCTGACTTTC. Translation: CASTPGQSSGANVLTF.

The chain couples TRBV5-4 to TRBJ2-3; D not resolved. Between the trimmed V and J ends, which lost 0 bases and 2 bases, there was a span of 7 bases. CDR3 length: 14 residues. Germline V gives CDR1 SGHNT, CDR2 YYREEE (reference sequence). Here the CDR3 reads CASSLDWFTDTQYF. In DNA form, the CDR3 reads TGTGCCAGCAGCTTGGACTGGTTCACAGATACGCAGTATTTT.

CDR3 nucleotide sequence: TGTGCCAGCAGCTCTCAGGCCTCCAGCTCTGGGGCCAACGTCCTGACTTTC. Its protein is CASSSQASSSGANVLTF. This chain connects TRBV7-2 to TRBJ2-6; D is unclear. The CDR3 covers 17 residues. V gave up 4 bases and J gave up 0 bases, with 13 bases separating them. Germline V lookup: CDR1 SGHTA, CDR2 FQGNSA.

This chain connects TRBV11-2 to TRBJ2-2, with TRBD2 matching over 8 bases. The CDR3 covers 18 residues. Germline V gene lookup returns CDR1 SGHAT and CDR2 FQNNGV. V shed 1 base and J 7 bases; nucleotides not matched to a gene: 14. The CDR3 region has the DNA TGTGCCAGCAGCTTAGGAAGGCTAGCGGGTGGGAGAGGCGGGGAGCTGTTTTTT. It encodes CASSLGRLAGGRGGELFF.

CDR3 protein: CASTVRESDTQYF. The CDR3 nucleotides read TGTGCCAGCACTGTAAGGGAGTCAGATACGCAGTATTTT. V and J are TRBV6-6 and TRBJ2-3; weak D call: TRBD2 (5 bases). CDR1 and CDR2 (germline): MNHNY, SVGAGI (reference sequence). V was cut by 7 bases and J by 4 bases, with 12 bases left in between. The CDR3 sequence is 13 residues long.

The chain combines TRBV6-1 with TRBJ1-4; possible D gene TRBD1, 6 bases. CDR3 length: 17 amino acids. Trimming cost V 4 bases and J 8 bases, with 23 bases left between them. Germline CDR1 reads MNHNS; CDR2 reads SASEGT. The CDR3 is CASSVQGGGQRREKLFF. The DNA for the CDR3 is TGTGCCAGCAGTGTTCAGGGTGGGGGCCAACGTAGAGAAAAACTGTTTTTT.

This sequence joins TRBV6-6 and TRBJ2-7; TRBD2 aligns across 9 bases. The V segment lost 3 bases and the J segment 7 bases; nucleotides outside the gene matches: 7. The CDR3 length is 14 residues. The germline V gene encodes CDR1 MNHNY and CDR2 SVGAGI (reference sequence). In DNA form, the CDR3 reads TGTGCCAGCAGTTATGCGGGAGGGCCACAGGAGCAGTACGTC. Residues: CASSYAGGPQEQYV.

The chain couples TRBV10-3 to TRBJ1-1, with D perhaps matching TRBD1 (6 bases). The CDR3 contains 14 residues. V gave up 4 bases and J gave up 11 bases, with 20 bases separating them. CDR1 and CDR2 (germline): ENHRY, SYGVKD. CDR3 bases: TGTGCCATCAGTGTGGAACAGGGAGGTGGTAGGGCTTTCTTT. Its protein product is CAISVEQGGGRAFF.

V is TRBV15 and J is TRBJ2-6; D uncertain. CDR3 length: 15 residues. V lost 1 base to trimming and J lost 4 bases, with 8 bases between them. Germline V gene data show CDR1 as LNHNV and CDR2 as YYDKDF (reference sequence). CDR3 protein: CATSRGSGGANVLTF. As DNA, the CDR3 is TGTGCCACCAGCAGAGGTTCGGGCGGGGCCAACGTCCTGACTTTC.

The V call is TRBV7-4, the J call TRBJ2-7; unclear D gene. The CDR3 has 9 amino acids. In germline, CDR1 is SGHVT, CDR2 SQSDAQ. Deletions cut 7 bases from V and 4 bases from J, with 2 bases between. CDR3 coding DNA: TGTGCCAGCAATTACGAGCAGTACGTC. Translation gives CASNYEQYV.

This chain's CDR3 is CASSPYSGTGVPGELFF. The DNA of the CDR3 is TGTGCCAGCAGCCCTTATTCCGGGACAGGGGTTCCCGGGGAGCTGTTTTTT. The chain combines TRBV14 with TRBJ2-2; 10 positions agree with TRBD1. V dropped 4 bases and J dropped 6; count of bases not matched to a gene: 11. This CDR3 comprises 17 residues. Germline assignment: CDR1 SGHDN and CDR2 FVKESK.

The V and J genes are TRBV11-1 and TRBJ2-7; 11 bases are shared with TRBD2. Germline V gives CDR1 SGHAT, CDR2 FQDESV (reference sequence). V trimming: 5 bases; J trimming: 5 bases; junction bases outside the gene matches: 8. The CDR3 has 15 residues. This chain's CDR3 is CASSRLAGMVNEQYV. The CDR3 DNA is TGTGCCAGCAGCCGACTAGCGGGAATGGTTAACGAGCAGTACGTC.

V usage is TRBV9 and J usage is TRBJ2-2; 10 bases fit TRBD2. Losses at the gene ends were 4 bases for V and 1 base for J; bases not matched to a gene: 4. Germline CDR1 reads SGDLS; CDR2 reads YYNGEE. CDR3 length equals 16 residues. The CDR3 loop reads CASSPTSGVNTGELFF. In DNA form, the CDR3 reads TGTGCCAGCAGCCCCACTAGCGGGGTGAACACCGGGGAGCTGTTTTTT.

The J gene is TRBJ1-1, the V gene TRBV5-1; D is ambiguous. Germline-derived CDR1 and CDR2 are SGHRS and YFSETQ. The CDR3 is 13 amino acids. Trimming took 1 base from V and 5 from J, leaving 9 bases between them. The CDR3 DNA is TGCGCCAGCAGCTTGATGAGGGAAACTGAAGCTTTCTTT. Translating gives CASSLMRETEAFF.

This chain joins TRBV19 and TRBJ2-7; 7 bases match TRBD2. The CDR3 runs 13 residues. J was trimmed by 3 bases and V by 5 bases; bases with no gene match: 4. Germline V gene sequence: CDR1 LNHDA, CDR2 SQIVND (reference sequence). This chain's CDR3 is CASSLQRDYEQYF. DNA of the CDR3: TGTGCCAGTAGTTTACAGCGGGACTACGAGCAGTACTTC.

The chain joins TRBV18 to TRBJ1-2; unclear D gene. Trimming cost V 3 bases and J 4 bases, with 15 bases left between them. Germline loops: CDR1 KGHSH, CDR2 LQKENI. The CDR3 extends over 15 amino acids. CDR3 in amino acids: CASSPPVGQIYGYTF. The CDR3 DNA is TGTGCCAGCTCACCGCCGGTTGGGCAGATCTATGGCTACACCTTC.

The CDR3 DNA reads TGTGCCAGCAGCTTAGGGGCAGGCAAAGGCAGTGGCTACACCTTC. Translation gives CASSLGAGKGSGYTF. The chain is built from TRBV13 and TRBJ1-2; no reliable D call. V lost 0 bases, J lost 7 bases, and 15 bases lay in between. This CDR3 comprises 15 residues. CDR1 and CDR2 (germline): PRHDT, FYEKMQ (reference sequence).

This clone was seen only a few times. This chain links TRBV30 with TRBJ2-5; no reliable D call. The V end lost 2 bases, the J end lost 2 bases, and 3 bases lay between the germline ends. CDR3 length equals 11 residues. Germline CDR1 is GTSNPN and CDR2 is SVGIG (reference sequence). This CDR3 is CAWSRQETQYF. CDR3 coding DNA: TGTGCCTGGAGTCGTCAAGAGACCCAGTACTTC.

DNA of the CDR3: TGCGCCAGCAGCCAAGGGGTCTCCCAATTGATCGGGGAGCTGTTTTTT. Protein sequence: CASSQGVSQLIGELFF. The chain joins TRBV4-3 to TRBJ2-2, with D unresolved. V was shortened by 1 base and J by 7 bases, with 16 bases between the two germline ends. Germline loops: CDR1 LGHNA, CDR2 YSLEER. This CDR3 region has 16 residues.

The J gene is TRBJ1-1, the V gene TRBV28; D might be TRBD1 (6 bases). CDR1 is MDHEN, CDR2 SYDVKM, per germline. Between the trimmed V and J ends, which lost 7 bases and 7 bases, there was a span of 19 bases. This CDR3 is 14 amino acids long. The CDR3 reads CASIPWGPRSEAFF. The CDR3 bases are TGTGCCAGCATTCCGTGGGGGCCGCGGAGTGAAGCTTTCTTT.

This sequence joins TRBV5-1 and TRBJ2-3, with 8 bases lining up with TRBD2. This CDR3 region has 17 residues. V dropped 1 base and J dropped 2; count of bases not matched to a gene: 9. The germline gives CDR1 SGHRS, CDR2 YFSETQ. CDR3: CASSLFLAGGATDTQYF. The CDR3 coding sequence is TGCGCCAGCAGCTTGTTTCTCGCGGGAGGAGCCACAGATACGCAGTATTTT.

This clone was recorded a few times. The V call is TRBV5-6, the J call TRBJ1-1, with D perhaps TRBD1 (5 bases). CDR3 length: 14 amino acids. Germline V gives CDR1 SGHDT, CDR2 YYEEEE. V dropped 1 base and J dropped 4 bases, with 11 bases sitting between them. In DNA form, the CDR3 reads TGTGCCAGCAGCTTGCCAGGGAAGGGCACTGAAGCTTTCTTT. It translates to CASSLPGKGTEAFF.

About this clone: The junction shows a germline mismatch at one end, possibly a read error. V gene TRBV29-1 combines with J gene TRBJ2-3; TRBD2 matches 13 bases. CDR3 length equals 14 residues. Germline loops: CDR1 SQVTM, CDR2 ANQGSEA. CDR3 region: CSVEGTSGADTQYF. DNA of the CDR3: TGCAGCGTCGAAGGGACTAGCGGGGCAGATACGCAGTATTTT.

The V call is TRBV19, the J call TRBJ1-2; D is perhaps TRBD1 (6 bases). V lost 5 bases to trimming and J lost 4 bases, with 17 bases between them. The CDR3 consists of 15 residues. Germline loops: CDR1 LNHDA, CDR2 SQIVND (reference sequence). The CDR3: CASSRQTGSPYGYTF. The CDR3, as DNA: TGTGCCAGTAGTCGCCAGACAGGATCCCCCTATGGCTACACCTTC. Combining the CDR3 with reference TRBV19 and TRBJ1-2 gives the whole variable domain DGGITQSPKYLFRKEGQNVTLSCEQNLNHDAMYWYRQDPGQGLRLIYYSQIVNDFQKGDIAEGYSVSREKKESFPLTVTSAQKNPTAFYLCASSRQTGSPYGYTFGSGTRLTVV.

This chain connects TRBV7-2 to TRBJ1-2, with no clear D. The CDR3 is made up of 14 amino acids. Germline V gene data show CDR1 as SGHTA and CDR2 as FQGNSA. V lost 1 base and J 1 base, leaving 7 bases between the germline ends. The CDR3 here is CASSLDTGNYGYTF. The CDR3 DNA follows: TGTGCCAGCAGCTTAGACACGGGTAACTATGGCTACACCTTC.

The chain links TRBV10-3 to TRBJ2-2, with unresolved D. V lost 6 bases to trimming and J lost 1 base, with 12 bases between them. Germline V gene lookup returns CDR1 ENHRY and CDR2 SYGVKD. CDR3 length: 15 residues. For the CDR3, the DNA is TGTGCCATCAGGTCCCCCTATATGAACACCGGGGAGCTGTTTTTT. Translating it yields CAIRSPYMNTGELFF.

This chain links TRBV4-1 with TRBJ2-1; 8 nucleotides match TRBD2. The CDR3 has 16 residues. V shed 6 bases, J shed 5 bases, and the junction held 12 bases outside the gene matches. Germline values: CDR1 MGHRA, CDR2 YSYEKL. The CDR3 sequence: CASRRGGLDFHNEQFF. CDR3 coding DNA: TGCGCCAGCAGAAGGGGGGGACTAGATTTCCACAATGAGCAGTTCTTC.

This clone was recorded once. The chain uses TRBV21-1 and TRBJ2-1; TRBD2 is the table's D call and was not checked against the DNA. TRBV21-1 is reported as a pseudogene. The CDR3 covers 18 residues. The CDR3 protein is CASNEGTVRTSGSCEQFF. CDR3 coding DNA: TGTGCCAGCAACGAAGGGACTGTAAGGACTAGCGGGAGTTGTGAGCAGTTCTTC.